These 4 T cell receptor beta chains came from one sample sequenced in a study of beta chain features in type 1 diabetes. Every isolated RNA sample was fully reverse transcribed, so sequencing captured expressed TCRB transcripts. This table comes from immunoSEQ multiplex PCR, and its TCRdb copy is limited to in-frame clones, with some not included. The sample yields around 290,000 clones, 8% seen once. The sample taken for sequencing was central memory CD4+ T cells from blood. The source of these receptors is a woman between 18 and 30 years old in good health.

Only a few counts were recorded for this clone. This chain joins TRBV7-3 and TRBJ2-2; possible D gene TRBD1, 6 bases. The CDR3 length is 14 residues. CDR1 is SGHTA and CDR2 is FQGTGA in the germline V gene. The V end was cut by 6 bases, the J end by 3 bases, with 11 bases between. CDR3 sequence (DNA): TGTGCCAGCAGAAGGGACACTGACACCGGGGAGCTGTTTTTT. Translation: CASRRDTDTGELFF.

In this sample, this clone turned up a few times. The chain is built from TRBV7-6 and TRBJ2-7, with 10 nucleotides matching TRBD2. CDR1 and CDR2 (germline): SGHVS, FNYEAQ. There are 15 residues in the CDR3. V was pared by 4 bases and J by 5 bases, with 8 bases of the junction left unmatched. The CDR3 sequence is CASSSGGLALDEQYF. DNA for the CDR3: TGTGCCAGCAGCTCGGGGGGACTAGCGTTAGACGAGCAGTACTTC.

This clone was picked up a small number of times. The CDR3 region is CASSRTTYNEQFF. Here the CDR3 DNA reads TGTGCCAGCAGCCGGACCACCTACAATGAGCAGTTCTTC. The chain has TRBV9 and TRBJ2-1; no firm D call. The CDR3 spans 13 residues. The germline CDR1 and CDR2 sequences are SGDLS and YYNGEE. V lost 4 bases and J lost 2, with 7 bases in between.

This chain joins TRBV6-1 and TRBJ2-5; D is undetermined. Trimming removed 4 bases from V and 1 base from J, with 7 bases in between. There are 13 residues in the CDR3. CDR1 and CDR2 from the germline V gene are MNHNS and SASEGT. CDR3 in DNA: TGTGCCAGCAGTGTAGCAGTCCAAGAGACCCAGTACTTC. Amino acid sequence: CASSVAVQETQYF.